This record concerns one T cell receptor beta chain sequence. Its antigen is unknown. In germline, CDR1 is LNHNV, CDR2 YYDKDF (reference sequence). The CDR3 covers 17 residues. The V segment lost 1 base and the J segment 7 bases; nucleotides outside the gene matches: 12. This sample was taken from a study of CD4 T cells in relation to SARS-CoV-2 and coronaviruses. In the study overall: TCR beta CDR3s were sequenced after approximately 9-day antigen culture of PBMCs.

Measured with immunoSEQ multiplex PCR; TCRdb has only the in-frame clones, and not every one. The data contain about 24,000 clones, 65% to 80% of them singletons. Unexposed donor CD4+ T cells date from about 2011-2018, before the COVID-19 pandemic. CD4+ T cells were isolated from the cells after nine to eleven days of culture. The sample was CD4+ T cells from PBMCs, cultured in vitro. The clonotype was recovered from a human donor in good health. The chain combines TRBV15 with TRBJ2-1; TRBD2 agrees at 8 bases. In nucleotides, the CDR3 is TGTGCCACCAGCAGAGGGGTTCCAGCGGGAGTAGGGAATGAGCAGTTCTTC. Its translation: CATSRGVPAGVGNEQFF.